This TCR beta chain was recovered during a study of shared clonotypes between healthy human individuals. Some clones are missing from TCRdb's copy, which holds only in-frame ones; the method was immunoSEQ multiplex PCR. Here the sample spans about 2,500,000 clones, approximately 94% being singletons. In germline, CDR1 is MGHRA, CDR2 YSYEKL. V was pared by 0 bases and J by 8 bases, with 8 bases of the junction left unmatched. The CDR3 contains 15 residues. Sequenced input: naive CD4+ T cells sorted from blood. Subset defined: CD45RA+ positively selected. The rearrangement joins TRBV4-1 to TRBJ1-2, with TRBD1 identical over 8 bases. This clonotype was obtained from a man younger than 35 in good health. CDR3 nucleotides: TGCGCCAGCAGCCAAGAGGGCCAGGGGGCGCGAGGCTACACCTTC. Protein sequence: CASSQEGQGARGYTF.